This T cell receptor beta chain came from a study of post-analysis software for immune sequencing data. Study-wide findings and caveats: TRBV segments more frequent in patients than in controls numbered roughly 5 and included TRBV5-6, TRBV5-1 and TRBV20-1.

This clonotype has a handful of counts. What it recognizes is unknown. The authors incorporated unique molecular identifiers into the TCR beta cDNA libraries. TCRdb used MiXCR to reprocess the PCR reads, holding one entry per CDR3 protein. In the table there are some 500,000 distinct CDR3 sequences, around 40% of which are singletons. The CDR3 totals 17 residues. The germline V gene encodes CDR1 LGHNA and CDR2 YNFKEQ. V dropped 0 bases and J dropped 7; count of bases not matched to a gene: 9. The TCR was taken from a girl between 5 and 17 years old with multiple sclerosis. The sample taken for sequencing was blood. The chain combines TRBV4-2 with TRBJ2-1; 10 bases are shared with TRBD2. CDR3: CASSQDGEASGSNEQFF. In DNA, the CDR3 is TGTGCCAGCAGCCAAGATGGGGAGGCTAGCGGGAGTAATGAGCAGTTCTTC.